This TCR beta chain was sequenced for a study of blood T cell repertoires in COVID-19. Some clones are missing from TCRdb's copy, which holds only in-frame ones; the method was immunoSEQ multiplex PCR. The sample lists approximately 180,000 clones; approximately 81% were seen once. The CDR3 consists of 15 residues. From germline, CDR1 is KGHDR and CDR2 SFDVKD. V shed 4 bases and J shed 2 bases, with 12 bases lying between them. The sample was peripheral blood. This TCR was recovered from a person aged 65 to 85 with COVID-19, enrolled during active disease. The V and J genes are TRBV24-1 and TRBJ2-3, with D possibly being TRBD1 (6 bases). The CDR3 nucleotides read TGTGCCACCAGTGAGCCGGGACACTTCACAGATACGCAGTATTTT. Its translation is CATSEPGHFTDTQYF.